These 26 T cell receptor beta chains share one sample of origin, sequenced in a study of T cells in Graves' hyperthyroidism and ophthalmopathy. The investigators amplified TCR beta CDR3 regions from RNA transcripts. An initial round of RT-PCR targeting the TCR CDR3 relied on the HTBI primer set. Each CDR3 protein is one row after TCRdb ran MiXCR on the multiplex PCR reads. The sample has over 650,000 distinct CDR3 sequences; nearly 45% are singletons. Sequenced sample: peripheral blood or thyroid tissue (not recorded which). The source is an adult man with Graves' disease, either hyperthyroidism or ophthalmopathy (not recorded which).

The CDR3, as DNA: TGTGCCAGCAGTACGGGGGCGCGGAGGAATTCACCCCTCCACTTT. Translated, it gives CASSTGARRNSPLHF. This chain joins TRBV25-1 and TRBJ1-6; the D gene is possibly TRBD1 (6 bases). The CDR3 length is 15 residues. V lost 5 bases and J lost 7, with 15 bases in between. In germline, CDR1 is MGHDK, CDR2 SYGVNS.

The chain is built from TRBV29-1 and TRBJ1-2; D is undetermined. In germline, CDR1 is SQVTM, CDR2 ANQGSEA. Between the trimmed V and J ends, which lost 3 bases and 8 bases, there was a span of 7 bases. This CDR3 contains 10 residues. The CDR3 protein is CSVEEEGYTF. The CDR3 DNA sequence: TGCAGCGTTGAGGAGGAAGGCTACACCTTC.

As DNA, the CDR3 is TGTGCCAGTAGTATAGTGGCGACAGGGGCCGGGGAGCTGTTTTTT. Translation gives CASSIVATGAGELFF. The V call is TRBV19, the J call TRBJ2-2; 8 bases are shared with TRBD1. After removal of 1 base from V and 6 bases from J, the junction contained 4 bases not matched to a gene. Germline CDR1 is LNHDA and CDR2 is SQIVND (reference sequence). The CDR3 runs to 15 residues. Full variable domain (remainder filled in from reference TRBV19 and TRBJ2-2): DGGITQSPKYLFRKEGQNVTLSCEQNLNHDAMYWYRQDPGQGLRLIYYSQIVNDFQKGDIAEGYSVSREKKESFPLTVTSAQKNPTAFYLCASSIVATGAGELFFGEGSRLTVL.

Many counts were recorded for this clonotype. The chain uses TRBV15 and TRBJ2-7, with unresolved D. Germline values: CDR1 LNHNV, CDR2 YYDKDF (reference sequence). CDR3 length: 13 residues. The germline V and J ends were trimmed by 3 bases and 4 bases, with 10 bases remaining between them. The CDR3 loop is CATSSVLGYEQYF. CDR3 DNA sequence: TGTGCCACCAGCAGCGTCCTGGGGTACGAGCAGTACTTC. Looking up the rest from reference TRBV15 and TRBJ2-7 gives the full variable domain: DAMVIQNPRYQVTQFGKPVTLSCSQTLNHNVMYWYQQKSSQAPKLLFHYYDKDFNNEADTPDNFQSRRPNTSFCFLDIRSPGLGDTAMYLCATSSVLGYEQYFGPGTRLTVT.

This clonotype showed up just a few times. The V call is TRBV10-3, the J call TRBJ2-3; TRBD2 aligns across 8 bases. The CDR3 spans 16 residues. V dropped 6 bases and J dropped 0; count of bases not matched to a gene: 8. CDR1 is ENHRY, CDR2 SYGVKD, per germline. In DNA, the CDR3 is TGTGCCATCAGGGCGGGAGGCGCGGTGAGCACAGATACGCAGTATTTT. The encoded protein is CAIRAGGAVSTDTQYF.

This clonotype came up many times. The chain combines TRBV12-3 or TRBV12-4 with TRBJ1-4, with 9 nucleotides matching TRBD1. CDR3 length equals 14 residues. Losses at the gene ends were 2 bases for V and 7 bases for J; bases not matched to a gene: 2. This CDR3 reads CASSLTGQGEKLFF. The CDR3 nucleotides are TGTGCCAGCAGTTTAACGGGACAGGGTGAAAAACTGTTTTTT.

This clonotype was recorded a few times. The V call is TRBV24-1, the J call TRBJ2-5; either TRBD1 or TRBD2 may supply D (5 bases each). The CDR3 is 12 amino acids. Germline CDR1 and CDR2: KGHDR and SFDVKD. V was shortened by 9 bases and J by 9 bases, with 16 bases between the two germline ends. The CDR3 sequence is CATSRGNQPQYF. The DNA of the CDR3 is TGTGCCACCTCTCGGGGCAATCAGCCCCAGTACTTC.

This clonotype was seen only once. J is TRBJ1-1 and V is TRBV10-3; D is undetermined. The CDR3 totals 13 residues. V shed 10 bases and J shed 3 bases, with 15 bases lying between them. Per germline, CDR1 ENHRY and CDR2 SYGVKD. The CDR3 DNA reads TGTGCCAACCCCGGGGTCTTCTACACTGAAGCTTTCTTT. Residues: CANPGVFYTEAFF.

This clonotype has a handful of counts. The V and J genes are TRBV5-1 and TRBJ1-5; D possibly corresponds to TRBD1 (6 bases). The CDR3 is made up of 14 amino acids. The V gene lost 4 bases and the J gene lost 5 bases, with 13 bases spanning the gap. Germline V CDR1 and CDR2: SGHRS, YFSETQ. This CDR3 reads CASSRTGIDQPQHF. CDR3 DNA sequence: TGCGCCAGCAGCCGAACAGGGATTGATCAGCCCCAGCATTTT.

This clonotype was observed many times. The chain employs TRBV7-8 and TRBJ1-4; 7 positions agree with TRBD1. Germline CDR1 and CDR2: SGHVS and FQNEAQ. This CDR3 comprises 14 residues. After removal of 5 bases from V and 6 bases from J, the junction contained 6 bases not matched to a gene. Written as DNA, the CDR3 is TGTGCCAGCAGCACGGGACAGTACGATGAAAAACTGTTTTTT. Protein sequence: CASSTGQYDEKLFF.

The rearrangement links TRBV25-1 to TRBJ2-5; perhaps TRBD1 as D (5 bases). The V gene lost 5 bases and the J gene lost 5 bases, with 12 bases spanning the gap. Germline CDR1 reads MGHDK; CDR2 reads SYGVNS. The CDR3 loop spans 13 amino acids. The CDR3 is CASSRGGWETQYF. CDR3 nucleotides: TGTGCCAGCAGTAGGGGTGGGTGGGAGACCCAGTACTTC.

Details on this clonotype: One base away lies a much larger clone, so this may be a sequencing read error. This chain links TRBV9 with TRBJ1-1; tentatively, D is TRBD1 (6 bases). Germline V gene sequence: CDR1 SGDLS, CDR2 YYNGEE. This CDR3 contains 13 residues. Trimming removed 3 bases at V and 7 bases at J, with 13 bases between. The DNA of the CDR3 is TGTGCCAGCAGCGAACAGGGAGAGGATGAAGCTTTCTTT. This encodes CASSEQGEDEAFF.

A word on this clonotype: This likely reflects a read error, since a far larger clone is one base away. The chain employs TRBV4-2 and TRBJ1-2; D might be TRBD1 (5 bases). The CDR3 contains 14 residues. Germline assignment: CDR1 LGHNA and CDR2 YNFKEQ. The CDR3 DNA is TGTGCCAGCAGCCGGGACGGAGCTAACTATGGCTGCACCTTC. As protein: CASSRDGANYGCTF.

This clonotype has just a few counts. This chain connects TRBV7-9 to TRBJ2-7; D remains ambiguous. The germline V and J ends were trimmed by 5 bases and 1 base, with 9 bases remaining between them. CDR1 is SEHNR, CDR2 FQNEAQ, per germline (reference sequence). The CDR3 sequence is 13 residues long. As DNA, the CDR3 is TGTGCCAGCAGCCGTTACAAGTCCTACGAGCAGTACTTC. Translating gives CASSRYKSYEQYF.

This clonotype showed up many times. The CDR3 is CATSPKRARGNTEAFF. Written as DNA, the CDR3 is TGTGCCACCAGCCCCAAACGCGCCCGGGGGAACACTGAAGCTTTCTTT. The rearrangement uses TRBV15 and TRBJ1-1; D remains unclear. V was cut by 5 bases and J by 1 base, with 17 bases left in between. CDR1 is LNHNV and CDR2 is YYDKDF in the germline V gene (reference sequence). There are 16 residues in the CDR3.

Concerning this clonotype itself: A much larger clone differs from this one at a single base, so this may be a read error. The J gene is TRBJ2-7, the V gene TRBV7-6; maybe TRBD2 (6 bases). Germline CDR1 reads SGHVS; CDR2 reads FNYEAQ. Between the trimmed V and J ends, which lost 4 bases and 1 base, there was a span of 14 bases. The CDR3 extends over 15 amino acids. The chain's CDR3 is CASSWSGRGSYEQYF. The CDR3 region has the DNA TGTGCCAGCAGCTGGTCGGGACGGGGGTCCTACGAGCAGTACTTC. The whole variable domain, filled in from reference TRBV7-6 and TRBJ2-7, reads GAGVSQSPRYKVTKRGQDVALRCDPISGHVSLYWYRQALGQGPEFLTYFNYEAQQDKSGLPNDRFSAERPEGSISTLTIQRTEQRDSAMYRCASSWSGRGSYEQYFGPGTRLTVT.

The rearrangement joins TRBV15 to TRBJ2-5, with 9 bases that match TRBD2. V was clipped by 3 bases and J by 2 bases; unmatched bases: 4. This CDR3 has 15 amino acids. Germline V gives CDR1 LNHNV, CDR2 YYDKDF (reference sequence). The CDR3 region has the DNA TGTGCCACCAGCAGGATGACTAGCGGACAAGAGACCCAGTACTTC. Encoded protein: CATSRMTSGQETQYF. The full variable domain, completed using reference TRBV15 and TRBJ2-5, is DAMVIQNPRYQVTQFGKPVTLSCSQTLNHNVMYWYQQKSSQAPKLLFHYYDKDFNNEADTPDNFQSRRPNTSFCFLDIRSPGLGDTAMYLCATSRMTSGQETQYFGPGTRLLVL.

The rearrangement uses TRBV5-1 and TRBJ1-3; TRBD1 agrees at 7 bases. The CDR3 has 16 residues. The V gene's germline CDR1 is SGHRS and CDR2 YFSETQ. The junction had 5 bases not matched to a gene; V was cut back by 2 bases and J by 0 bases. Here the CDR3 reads CASSLGDRSSGNTIYF. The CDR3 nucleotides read TGCGCCAGCAGCTTAGGGGACAGAAGCTCTGGAAACACCATATATTTT.

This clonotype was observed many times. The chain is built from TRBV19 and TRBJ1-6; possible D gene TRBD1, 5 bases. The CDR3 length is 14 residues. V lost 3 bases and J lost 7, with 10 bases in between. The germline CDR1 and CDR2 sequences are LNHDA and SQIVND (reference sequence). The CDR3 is CASSIEGTNSPLHF. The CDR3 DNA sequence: TGTGCCAGTAGTATCGAGGGGACGAATTCACCCCTCCACTTT.

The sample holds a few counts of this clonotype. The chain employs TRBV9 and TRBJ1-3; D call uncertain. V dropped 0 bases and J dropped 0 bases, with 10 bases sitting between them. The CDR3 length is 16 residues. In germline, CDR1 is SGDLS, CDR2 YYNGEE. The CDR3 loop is CASSVAPRDSGNTIYF. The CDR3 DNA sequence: TGTGCCAGCAGCGTAGCCCCTCGGGACTCTGGAAACACCATATATTTT.

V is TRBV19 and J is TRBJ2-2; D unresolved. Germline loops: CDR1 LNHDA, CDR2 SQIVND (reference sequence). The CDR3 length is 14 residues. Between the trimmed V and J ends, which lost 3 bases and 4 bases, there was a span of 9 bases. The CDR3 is CASSIPGSTGELFF. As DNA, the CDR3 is TGTGCCAGTAGTATCCCGGGCAGCACCGGGGAGCTGTTTTTT. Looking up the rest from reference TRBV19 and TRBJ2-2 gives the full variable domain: DGGITQSPKYLFRKEGQNVTLSCEQNLNHDAMYWYRQDPGQGLRLIYYSQIVNDFQKGDIAEGYSVSREKKESFPLTVTSAQKNPTAFYLCASSIPGSTGELFFGEGSRLTVL.

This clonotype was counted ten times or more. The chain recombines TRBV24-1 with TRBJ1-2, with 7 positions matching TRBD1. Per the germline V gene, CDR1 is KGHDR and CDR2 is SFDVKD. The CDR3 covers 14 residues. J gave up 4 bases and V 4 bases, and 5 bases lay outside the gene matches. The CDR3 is CATSEATGIYGYTF. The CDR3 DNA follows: TGTGCCACCAGTGAGGCGACAGGGATCTATGGCTACACCTTC.

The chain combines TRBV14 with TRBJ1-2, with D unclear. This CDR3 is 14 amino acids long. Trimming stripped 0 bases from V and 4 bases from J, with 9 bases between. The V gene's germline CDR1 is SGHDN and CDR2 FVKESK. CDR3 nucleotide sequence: TGTGCCAGCAGCCAAGATCCAGGTCCCTATGGCTACACCTTC. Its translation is CASSQDPGPYGYTF.

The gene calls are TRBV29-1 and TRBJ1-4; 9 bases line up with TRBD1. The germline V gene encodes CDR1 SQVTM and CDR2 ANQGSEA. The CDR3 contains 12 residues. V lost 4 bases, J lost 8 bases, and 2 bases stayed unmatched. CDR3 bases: TGCAGCGTTGGACAGGGGGGCGAAAAACTGTTTTTT. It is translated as CSVGQGGEKLFF.

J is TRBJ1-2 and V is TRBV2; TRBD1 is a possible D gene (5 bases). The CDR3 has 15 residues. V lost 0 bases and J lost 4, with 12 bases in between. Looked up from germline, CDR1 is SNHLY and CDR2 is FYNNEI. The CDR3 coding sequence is TGTGCCAGCAGTGAAGCGTCGGGACTGCCCTATGGCTACACCTTC. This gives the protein CASSEASGLPYGYTF.

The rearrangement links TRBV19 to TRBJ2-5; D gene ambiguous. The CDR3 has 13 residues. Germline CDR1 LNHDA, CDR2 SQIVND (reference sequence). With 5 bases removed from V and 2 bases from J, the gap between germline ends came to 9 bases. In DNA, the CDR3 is TGTGCCAGTAGTGTCTCTACTCAAGAGACCCAGTACTTC. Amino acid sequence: CASSVSTQETQYF. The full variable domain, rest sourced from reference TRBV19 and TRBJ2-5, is DGGITQSPKYLFRKEGQNVTLSCEQNLNHDAMYWYRQDPGQGLRLIYYSQIVNDFQKGDIAEGYSVSREKKESFPLTVTSAQKNPTAFYLCASSVSTQETQYFGPGTRLLVL.